The rows below give T cell receptor beta chains drawn from one sample of a study of identical twins. TCRdb recomputed calls from the 5' RACE reads with MiXCR, one row per CDR3 protein. The repertoire includes roughly 1,500,000 distinct CDR3 sequences, less than 35% of them detected once, and roughly 0.3% sits in the top ten. The specimen sequenced was cord blood. The receptors originated from a newborn girl in good health. Both conserved end residues are part of each CDR3. The order of the fields is V gene, D gene, clone size, J gene, CDR3 DNA, CDR3 protein. D genes are given only for firm matches. Clone sizes are given selectively: once, few, many, or a class where the clone is expanded.

v_call: TRBV2; d_call: TRBD2; clone_size: -; j_call: TRBJ2-1; cdr3_nt: TGTGCCAGCAGGGCTTCCGGGACTAGCGAAAATGAGCAGTTCTTC; cdr3_aa: CASRASGTSENEQFF
v_call: TRBV21-1; d_call: -; clone_size: -; j_call: TRBJ2-7; cdr3_nt: TGTGCCAGCAGCTCCGCAGGGATAACCTACGAGCAGTACTTC; cdr3_aa: CASSSAGITYEQYF
v_call: TRBV6-2/TRBV6-3; d_call: TRBD2; clone_size: few; j_call: TRBJ2-3; cdr3_nt: TGTGCCAGCAGTTACTTGCCTAGCGGACCCACAGATACGCAGTATTTT; cdr3_aa: CASSYLPSGPTDTQYF
v_call: TRBV12-3/TRBV12-4; d_call: TRBD2; clone_size: -; j_call: TRBJ2-1; cdr3_nt: TGTGCCAGCAGTCAGGGACTAGCCAATGAGCACTTCTTC; cdr3_aa: CASSQGLANEHFF
v_call: TRBV7-8; d_call: TRBD2; clone_size: -; j_call: TRBJ2-3; cdr3_nt: TGTGCCAGCAGCTTTGGGACTAGCGGGGGGACTAGCACAGATACGCAGTATTTT; cdr3_aa: CASSFGTSGGTSTDTQYF
v_call: TRBV12-3/TRBV12-4; d_call: -; clone_size: -; j_call: TRBJ2-7; cdr3_nt: TGTGCCAGCAGTTTAGCGGGTCGGCTAGACCCTACCTACGAGCAGTACTTC; cdr3_aa: CASSLAGRLDPTYEQYF
v_call: TRBV14; d_call: -; clone_size: -; j_call: TRBJ1-4; cdr3_nt: TGTGCCAGCAGCCAAGTATCCAGGGGAGGAAAACTGTTTTTT; cdr3_aa: CASSQVSRGGKLFF
v_call: TRBV4-2; d_call: TRBD2; clone_size: many; j_call: TRBJ2-3; cdr3_nt: TGTGCCAGCAGCCAAGGGACTAGCGGGAGCACAGATACGCAGTATTTT; cdr3_aa: CASSQGTSGSTDTQYF
v_call: TRBV12-3/TRBV12-4; d_call: -; clone_size: -; j_call: TRBJ2-7; cdr3_nt: TGTGCCCGCAGTTTATTGGCGGACGAGCAGTACTTC; cdr3_aa: CARSLLADEQYF
v_call: TRBV29-1; d_call: TRBD2; clone_size: few; j_call: TRBJ2-7; cdr3_nt: TGCAGCGTTGAAGGACTAGCGGGAATCTACGAGCAGTACTTC; cdr3_aa: CSVEGLAGIYEQYF
v_call: TRBV11-3; d_call: -; clone_size: -; j_call: TRBJ2-1; cdr3_nt: TGTGCCAGCAGCTTAGATGGGGGACTTGGCTACAATGAGCAGTTCTTC; cdr3_aa: CASSLDGGLGYNEQFF
v_call: TRBV6-1; d_call: TRBD1; clone_size: once; j_call: TRBJ2-7; cdr3_nt: TGTGCCATCGCCCTTAAACAGGGGCATTCCTACAATGAGCAGTACTTC; cdr3_aa: CAIALKQGHSYNEQYF
v_call: TRBV9; d_call: TRBD2; clone_size: -; j_call: TRBJ2-7; cdr3_nt: TGTGCCAGCAGCCCCACTCGCGGGAGCACCTACGAGCAGTACTTC; cdr3_aa: CASSPTRGSTYEQYF
v_call: TRBV6-5; d_call: -; clone_size: -; j_call: TRBJ2-7; cdr3_nt: TGTGCCAGCAGCGACAGTAACTCCTACGAGCAGTACTTC; cdr3_aa: CASSDSNSYEQYF
v_call: TRBV20-1; d_call: TRBD1; clone_size: -; j_call: TRBJ1-6; cdr3_nt: TGCAGTGCTTCACAGGGGGCTGGCTATAATTCACCCCTCCACTTT; cdr3_aa: CSASQGAGYNSPLHF
v_call: TRBV2; d_call: TRBD1; clone_size: many; j_call: TRBJ2-4; cdr3_nt: TGTGCCAGCAGACTACAGGGGAACATTCAGTACTTC; cdr3_aa: CASRLQGNIQYF
v_call: TRBV20-1; d_call: -; clone_size: few; j_call: TRBJ2-1; cdr3_nt: TGCAGTGCTACCGACTTGCGGGATGTCTCCTACAATGAGCAGTTCTTC; cdr3_aa: CSATDLRDVSYNEQFF
v_call: TRBV5-4; d_call: -; clone_size: -; j_call: TRBJ1-2; cdr3_nt: TGTGCCAGCAGCCCCCCGGACGGTGGCTACACCTTC; cdr3_aa: CASSPPDGGYTF
v_call: TRBV14; d_call: TRBD1; clone_size: -; j_call: TRBJ1-2; cdr3_nt: TGTGCCAGCAGCCAAGATTGGACAGGGTTGAAGACGGAAGGGGATGGCTACACCTTC; cdr3_aa: CASSQDWTGLKTEGDGYTF
v_call: TRBV5-4; d_call: -; clone_size: -; j_call: TRBJ2-7; cdr3_nt: TGTGCCAGCAGCTACTACAGGCCTCCCTACGAGCAGTACTTC; cdr3_aa: CASSYYRPPYEQYF
v_call: TRBV6-2/TRBV6-3; d_call: TRBD2; clone_size: once; j_call: TRBJ2-7; cdr3_nt: TGTGCCAGCAGTTTTCGGACTAGCGGCATAAGCTCCTACAATGAGCAGTACTTC; cdr3_aa: CASSFRTSGISSYNEQYF
v_call: TRBV28; d_call: -; clone_size: -; j_call: TRBJ1-3; cdr3_nt: TGTGCCAGCAGCTCTGGGGGGACTGGAAACACCATATATTTT; cdr3_aa: CASSSGGTGNTIYF
v_call: TRBV16; d_call: -; clone_size: once; j_call: TRBJ1-1; cdr3_nt: TGTGCCAGCCGCCCGGGGGGGGCAACTGAAGCTTTCTTT; cdr3_aa: CASRPGGATEAFF
v_call: TRBV14; d_call: TRBD2; clone_size: -; j_call: TRBJ2-3; cdr3_nt: TGTGCCAGCAGCCAAGGGGGACTACACCAAGATACGCAGTATTTT; cdr3_aa: CASSQGGLHQDTQYF
v_call: TRBV12-3/TRBV12-4; d_call: -; clone_size: few; j_call: TRBJ2-3; cdr3_nt: TGTGCCAGCAGTTTATTAGCTAGCATGACAGATACGCAGTATTTT; cdr3_aa: CASSLLASMTDTQYF